This TCR beta chain was sequenced for a study of blood T cell repertoires in COVID-19. At the level of the study: COVID-19 samples from acute and convalescent phases originated in the United States, Italy and Spain. T cells, B-cell-depleted T cells, or PBMCs supplied cDNA or gDNA.

Participant ages covered roughly 18 to 89 years across about 22 US areas. Clinical history reported by participants formed the basis on which cohorts were assigned. V was trimmed by 8 bases and J by 4 bases, leaving 14 bases between them. The CDR3 contains 14 residues. Germline V gives CDR1 SNHLY, CDR2 FYNNEI. This table comes from immunoSEQ multiplex PCR, and its TCRdb copy is limited to in-frame clones, with some not included. The sample holds about 480,000 clones; 70% to 90% are singletons and the top ten take 1.8%. The rearrangement links TRBV2 to TRBJ2-2; possibly TRBD1 for D (5 bases). The source of this sequence is a woman aged 40 to 55 who had recovered from COVID-19. The source material was PBMCs or T cells enriched from blood (not recorded which). DNA of the CDR3: TGTGCCAGCGGCTGGCAGGGCCGCACCGGGGAGCTGTTTTTT. It translates to CASGWQGRTGELFF.